This T cell receptor (beta chain) came from a study of OX40 agonist ivuxolimab in advanced cancers. Of note for this clone: Its target is not known.

Study-wide results and limits: The CD4+ and CD8+ T cells in the blood had expanded clonally by week 6 at 0.1 to 3.0 mg/kg.

Clones were read by immunoSEQ multiplex PCR, and TCRdb kept only the in-frame ones, dropping some. Here the sample spans 45,000 to 50,000 clones, 75% to 90% being singletons. This CDR3 region has 20 residues. Germline CDR1 is LGHNA and CDR2 is YNFKEQ. Unmatched junction bases numbered 19, after V lost 1 base and J lost 5 bases. The specimen comprised CD4+ or CD8+ T cells sorted from blood, sampled in a trial of the OX40 agonist ivuxolimab. The chain recombines TRBV4-2 with TRBJ2-1, with 8 bases lining up with TRBD2. The source of this sequence is an adult with an advanced solid tumor such as melanoma, head and neck, liver or kidney cancer. Written as DNA, the CDR3 is TGTGCCAGCAGCCAAGTTAGACCCGGGGCCCCAGCGGGGGAGGACAATGAGCAGTTCTTC. This translates into CASSQVRPGAPAGEDNEQFF.